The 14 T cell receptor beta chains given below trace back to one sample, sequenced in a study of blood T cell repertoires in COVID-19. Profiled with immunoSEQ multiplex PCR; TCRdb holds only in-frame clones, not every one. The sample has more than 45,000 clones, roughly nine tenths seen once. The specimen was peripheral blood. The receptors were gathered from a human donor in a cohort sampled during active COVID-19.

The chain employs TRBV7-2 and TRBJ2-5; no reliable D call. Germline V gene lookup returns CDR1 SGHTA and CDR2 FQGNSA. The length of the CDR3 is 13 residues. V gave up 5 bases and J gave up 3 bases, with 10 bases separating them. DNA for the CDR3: TGTGCCAGCAGCATACTCAGCGAAGAGACCCAGTACTTC. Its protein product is CASSILSEETQYF.

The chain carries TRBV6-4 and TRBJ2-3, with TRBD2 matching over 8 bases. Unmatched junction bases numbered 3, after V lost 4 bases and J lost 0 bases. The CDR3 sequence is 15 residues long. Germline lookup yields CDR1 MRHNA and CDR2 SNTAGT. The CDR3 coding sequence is TGTGCCAGCAGTGGCGGGAGGCATAGCACAGATACGCAGTATTTT. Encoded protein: CASSGGRHSTDTQYF.

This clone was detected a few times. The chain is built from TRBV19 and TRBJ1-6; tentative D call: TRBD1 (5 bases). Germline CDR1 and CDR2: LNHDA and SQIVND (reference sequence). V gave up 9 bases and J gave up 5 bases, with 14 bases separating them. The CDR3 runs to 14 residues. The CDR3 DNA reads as TGTGCCAGCCAATATTGGGGCGATAATTCACCCCTCCACTTT. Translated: CASQYWGDNSPLHF. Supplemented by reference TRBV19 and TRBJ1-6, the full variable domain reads DGGITQSPKYLFRKEGQNVTLSCEQNLNHDAMYWYRQDPGQGLRLIYYSQIVNDFQKGDIAEGYSVSREKKESFPLTVTSAQKNPTAFYLCASQYWGDNSPLHFGNGTRLTVT.

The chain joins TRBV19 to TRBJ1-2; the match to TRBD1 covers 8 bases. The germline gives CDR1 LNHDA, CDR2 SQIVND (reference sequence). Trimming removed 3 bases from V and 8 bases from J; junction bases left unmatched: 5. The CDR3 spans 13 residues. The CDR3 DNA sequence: TGTGCCAGTAGTATCCCGACAGGGGACGGCTACACCTTC. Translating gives CASSIPTGDGYTF.

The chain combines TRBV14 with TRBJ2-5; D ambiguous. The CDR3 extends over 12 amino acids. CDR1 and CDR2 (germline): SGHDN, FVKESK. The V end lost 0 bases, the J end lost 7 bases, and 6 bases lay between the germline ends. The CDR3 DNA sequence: TGTGCCAGCAGCCAAGACCGAGTGACCCAGTACTTC. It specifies CASSQDRVTQYF.

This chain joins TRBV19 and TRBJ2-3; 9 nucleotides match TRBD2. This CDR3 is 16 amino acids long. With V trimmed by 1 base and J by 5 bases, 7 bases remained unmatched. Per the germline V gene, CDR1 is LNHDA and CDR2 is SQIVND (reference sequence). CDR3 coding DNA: TGTGCCAGTAGTATAGGGCTAGCGGGAAACGAAGATACGCAGTATTTT. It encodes CASSIGLAGNEDTQYF.

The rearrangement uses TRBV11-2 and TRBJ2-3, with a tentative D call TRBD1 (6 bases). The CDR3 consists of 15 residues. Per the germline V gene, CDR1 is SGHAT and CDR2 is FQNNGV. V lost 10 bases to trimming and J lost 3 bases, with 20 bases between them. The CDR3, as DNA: TGTGCCACCGCCCGCAGGGGTACAGGGACAGATACGCAGTATTTT. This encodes CATARRGTGTDTQYF.

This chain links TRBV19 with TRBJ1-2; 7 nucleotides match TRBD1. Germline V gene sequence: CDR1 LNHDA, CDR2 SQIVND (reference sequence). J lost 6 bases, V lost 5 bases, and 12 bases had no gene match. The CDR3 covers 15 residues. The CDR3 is CASSQGGRGNDGYTF. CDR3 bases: TGTGCCAGTAGTCAGGGAGGCAGGGGGAATGATGGCTACACCTTC.

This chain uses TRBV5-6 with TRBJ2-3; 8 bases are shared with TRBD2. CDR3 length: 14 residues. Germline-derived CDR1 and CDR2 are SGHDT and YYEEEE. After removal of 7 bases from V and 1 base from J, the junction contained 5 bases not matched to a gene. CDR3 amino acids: CASGNSGGTDTQYF. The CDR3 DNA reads TGTGCCAGCGGAAATAGCGGGGGCACAGATACGCAGTATTTT.

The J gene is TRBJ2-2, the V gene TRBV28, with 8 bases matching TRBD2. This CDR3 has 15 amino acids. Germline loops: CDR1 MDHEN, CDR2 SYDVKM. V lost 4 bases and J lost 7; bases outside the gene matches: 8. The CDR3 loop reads CASSSGGESDGELFF. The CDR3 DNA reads TGTGCCAGCAGTTCCGGGGGGGAATCGGACGGGGAGCTGTTTTTT. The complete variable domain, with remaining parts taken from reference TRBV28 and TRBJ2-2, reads DVKVTQSSRYLVKRTGEKVFLECVQDMDHENMFWYRQDPGLGLRLIYFSYDVKMKEKGDIPEGYSVSREKKERFSLILESASTNQTSMYLCASSSGGESDGELFFGEGSRLTVL.

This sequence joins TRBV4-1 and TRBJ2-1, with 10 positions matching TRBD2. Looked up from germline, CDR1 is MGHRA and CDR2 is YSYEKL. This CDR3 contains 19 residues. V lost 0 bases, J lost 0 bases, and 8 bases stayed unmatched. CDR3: CASSQETSGALSSYNEQFF. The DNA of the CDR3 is TGCGCCAGCAGCCAAGAAACTAGCGGGGCCCTCAGCTCCTACAATGAGCAGTTCTTC.

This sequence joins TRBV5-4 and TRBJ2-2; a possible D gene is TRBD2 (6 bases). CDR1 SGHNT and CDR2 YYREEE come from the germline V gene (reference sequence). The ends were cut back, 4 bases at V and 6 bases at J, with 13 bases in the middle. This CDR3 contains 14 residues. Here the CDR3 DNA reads TGTGCCAGCAGCCCTGCGCGGGGACCCGGGGAGCTGTTTTTT. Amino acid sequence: CASSPARGPGELFF.

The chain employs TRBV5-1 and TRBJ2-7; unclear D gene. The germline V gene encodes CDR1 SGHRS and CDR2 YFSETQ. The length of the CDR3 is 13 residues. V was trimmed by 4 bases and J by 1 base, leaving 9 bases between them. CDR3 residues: CASSVQASYEQYF. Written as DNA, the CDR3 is TGCGCCAGCAGCGTTCAGGCGTCCTACGAGCAGTACTTC. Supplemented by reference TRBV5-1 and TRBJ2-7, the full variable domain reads KAGVTQTPRYLIKTRGQQVTLSCSPISGHRSVSWYQQTPGQGLQFLFEYFSETQRNKGNFPGRFSGRQFSNSRSEMNVSTLELGDSALYLCASSVQASYEQYFGPGTRLTVT.

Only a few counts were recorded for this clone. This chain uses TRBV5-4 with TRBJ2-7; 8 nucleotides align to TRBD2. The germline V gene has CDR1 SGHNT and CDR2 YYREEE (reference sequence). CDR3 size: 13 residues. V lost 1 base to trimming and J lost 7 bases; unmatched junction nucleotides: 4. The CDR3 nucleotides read TGTGCCAGCAGCTTGAGAACGGGGGGGGAGCAGTACTTC. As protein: CASSLRTGGEQYF.